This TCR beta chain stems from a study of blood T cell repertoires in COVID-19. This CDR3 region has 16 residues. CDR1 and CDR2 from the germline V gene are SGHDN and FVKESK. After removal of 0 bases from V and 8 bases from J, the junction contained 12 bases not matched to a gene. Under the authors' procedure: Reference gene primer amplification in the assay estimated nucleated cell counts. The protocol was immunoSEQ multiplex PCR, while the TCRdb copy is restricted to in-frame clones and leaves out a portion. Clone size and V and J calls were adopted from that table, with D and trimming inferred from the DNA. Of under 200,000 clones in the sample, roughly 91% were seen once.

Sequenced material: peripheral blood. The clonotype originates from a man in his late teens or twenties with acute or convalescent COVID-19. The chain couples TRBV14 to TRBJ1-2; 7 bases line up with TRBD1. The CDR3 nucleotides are TGTGCCAGCAGCCAAGATGCGAGACAGGGCAGGGGAGGCTACACCTTC. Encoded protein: CASSQDARQGRGGYTF.